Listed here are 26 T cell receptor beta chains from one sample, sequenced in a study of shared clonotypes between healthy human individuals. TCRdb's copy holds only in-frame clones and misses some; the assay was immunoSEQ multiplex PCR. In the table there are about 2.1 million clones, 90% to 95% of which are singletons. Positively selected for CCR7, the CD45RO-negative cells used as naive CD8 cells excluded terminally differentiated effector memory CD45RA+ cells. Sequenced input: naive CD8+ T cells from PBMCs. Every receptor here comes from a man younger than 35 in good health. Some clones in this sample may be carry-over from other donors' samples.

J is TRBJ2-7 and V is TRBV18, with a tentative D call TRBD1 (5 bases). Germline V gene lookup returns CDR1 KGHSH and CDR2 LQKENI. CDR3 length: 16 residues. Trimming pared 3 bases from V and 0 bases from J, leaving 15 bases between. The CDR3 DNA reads TGTGCCAGCTCACCTTGGACAACTGGTTTCTCCTACGAGCAGTACTTC. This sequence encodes CASSPWTTGFSYEQYF.

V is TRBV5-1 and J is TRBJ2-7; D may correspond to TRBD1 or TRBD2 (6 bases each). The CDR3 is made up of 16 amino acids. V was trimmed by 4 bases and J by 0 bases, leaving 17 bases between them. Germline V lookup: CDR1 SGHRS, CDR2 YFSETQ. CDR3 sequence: CASSRPTRQDSYEQYF. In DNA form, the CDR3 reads TGCGCCAGCAGCCGTCCGACTAGACAGGACTCCTACGAGCAGTACTTC.

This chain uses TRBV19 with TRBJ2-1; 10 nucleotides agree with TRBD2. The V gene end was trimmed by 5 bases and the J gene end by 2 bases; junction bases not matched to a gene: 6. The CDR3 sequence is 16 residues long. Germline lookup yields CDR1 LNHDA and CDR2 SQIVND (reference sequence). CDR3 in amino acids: CASSAASGRAYNEQFF. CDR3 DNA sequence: TGTGCCAGTAGTGCCGCGAGCGGGAGGGCCTACAATGAGCAGTTCTTC.

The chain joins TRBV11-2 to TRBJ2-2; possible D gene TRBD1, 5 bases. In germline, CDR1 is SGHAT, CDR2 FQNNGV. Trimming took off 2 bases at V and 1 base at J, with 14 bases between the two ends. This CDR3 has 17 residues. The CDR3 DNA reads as TGTGCCAGCAGCTTATATGGGCTGGGGCGGAACACCGGGGAGCTGTTTTTT. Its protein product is CASSLYGLGRNTGELFF.

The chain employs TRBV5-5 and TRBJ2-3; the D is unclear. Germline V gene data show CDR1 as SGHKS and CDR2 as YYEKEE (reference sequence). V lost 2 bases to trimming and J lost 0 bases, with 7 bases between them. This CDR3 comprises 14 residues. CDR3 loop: CASSLRYSTDTQYF. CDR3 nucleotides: TGTGCCAGCAGCTTACGATACAGCACAGATACGCAGTATTTT.

CDR3 region: CSVFSGTGGRLDTQYF. The CDR3 DNA is TGCAGCGTCTTCAGCGGGACAGGGGGCAGGTTGGATACGCAGTATTTT. The chain employs TRBV29-1 and TRBJ2-3; TRBD1 agrees at 12 bases. The CDR3 runs to 16 residues. The germline V gene encodes CDR1 SQVTM and CDR2 ANQGSEA. J lost 6 bases, V lost 6 bases, and 13 bases had no gene match.

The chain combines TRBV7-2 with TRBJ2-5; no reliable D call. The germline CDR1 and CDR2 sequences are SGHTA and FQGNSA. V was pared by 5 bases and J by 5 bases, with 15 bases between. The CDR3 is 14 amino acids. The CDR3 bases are TGTGCCAGCAGCCCCCGAGGAGCTTGGGAGACCCAGTACTTC. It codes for CASSPRGAWETQYF. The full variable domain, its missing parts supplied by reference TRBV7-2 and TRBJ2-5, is GAGVSQSPSNKVTEKGKDVELRCDPISGHTALYWYRQSLGQGLEFLIYFQGNSAPDKSGLPSDRFSAERTGGSVSTLTIQRTQQEDSAVYLCASSPRGAWETQYFGPGTRLLVL.

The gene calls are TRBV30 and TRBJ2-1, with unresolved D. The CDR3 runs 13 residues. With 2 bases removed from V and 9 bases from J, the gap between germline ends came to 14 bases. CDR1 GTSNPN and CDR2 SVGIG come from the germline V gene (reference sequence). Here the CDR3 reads CAWSTSPPSEQFF. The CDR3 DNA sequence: TGTGCCTGGAGTACCTCCCCCCCCAGTGAGCAGTTCTTC. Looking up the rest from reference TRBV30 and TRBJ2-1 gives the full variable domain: SQTIHQWPATLVQPVGSPLSLECTVEGTSNPNLYWYRQAAGRGLQLLFYSVGIGQISSEVPQNLSASRPQDRQFILSSKKLLLSDSGFYLCAWSTSPPSEQFFGPGTRLTVL.

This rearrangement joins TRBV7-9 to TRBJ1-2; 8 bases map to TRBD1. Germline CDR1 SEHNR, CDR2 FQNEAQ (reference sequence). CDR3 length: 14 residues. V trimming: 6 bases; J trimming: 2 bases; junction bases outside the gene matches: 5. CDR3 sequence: CASRSGQANYGYTF. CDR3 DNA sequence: TGTGCCAGCAGGTCGGGACAGGCAAACTATGGCTACACCTTC.

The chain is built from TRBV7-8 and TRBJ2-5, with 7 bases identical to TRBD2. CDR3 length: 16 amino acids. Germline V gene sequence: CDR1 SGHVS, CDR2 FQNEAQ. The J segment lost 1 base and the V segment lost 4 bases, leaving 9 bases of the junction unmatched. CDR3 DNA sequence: TGTGCCAGCAGCTCAAGACTAGCAGGTAGCCAAGAGACCCAGTACTTC. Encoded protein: CASSSRLAGSQETQYF.

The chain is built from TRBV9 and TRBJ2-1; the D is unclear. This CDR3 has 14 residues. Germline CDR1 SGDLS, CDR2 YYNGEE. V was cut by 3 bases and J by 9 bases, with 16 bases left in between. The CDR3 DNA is TGTGCCAGCAGCGCTACTCCACCCAGCGCTGAGCAGTTCTTC. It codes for CASSATPPSAEQFF.

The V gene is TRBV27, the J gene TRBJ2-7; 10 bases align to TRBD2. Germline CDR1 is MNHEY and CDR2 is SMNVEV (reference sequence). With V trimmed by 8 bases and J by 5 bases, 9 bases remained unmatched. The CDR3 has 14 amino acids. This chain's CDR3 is CASGTAGGPHEQYF. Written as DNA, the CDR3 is TGTGCCAGCGGTACAGCGGGAGGGCCCCACGAGCAGTACTTC.

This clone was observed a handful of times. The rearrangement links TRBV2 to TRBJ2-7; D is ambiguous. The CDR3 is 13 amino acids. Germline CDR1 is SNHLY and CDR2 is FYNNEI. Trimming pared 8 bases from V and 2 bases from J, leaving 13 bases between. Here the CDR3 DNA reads TGTGCCAGCCTCGAGGACGGTGCCTACGAGCAGTACTTC. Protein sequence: CASLEDGAYEQYF.

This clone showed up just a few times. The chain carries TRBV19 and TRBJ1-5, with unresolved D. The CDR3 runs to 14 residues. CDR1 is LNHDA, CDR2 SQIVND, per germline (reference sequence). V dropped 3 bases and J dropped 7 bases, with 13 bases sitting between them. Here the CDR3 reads CASSIVARGQPQHF. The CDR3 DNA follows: TGTGCCAGTAGTATTGTCGCCCGAGGGCAGCCCCAGCATTTT.

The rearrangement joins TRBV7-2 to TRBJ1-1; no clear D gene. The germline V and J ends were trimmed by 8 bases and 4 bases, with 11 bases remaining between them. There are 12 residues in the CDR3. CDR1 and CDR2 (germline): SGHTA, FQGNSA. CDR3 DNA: TGTGCCAGCTCCCTCAAACCCACTGAAGCTTTCTTT. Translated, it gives CASSLKPTEAFF. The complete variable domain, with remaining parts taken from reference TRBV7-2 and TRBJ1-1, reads GAGVSQSPSNKVTEKGKDVELRCDPISGHTALYWYRQSLGQGLEFLIYFQGNSAPDKSGLPSDRFSAERTGGSVSTLTIQRTQQEDSAVYLCASSLKPTEAFFGQGTRLTVV.

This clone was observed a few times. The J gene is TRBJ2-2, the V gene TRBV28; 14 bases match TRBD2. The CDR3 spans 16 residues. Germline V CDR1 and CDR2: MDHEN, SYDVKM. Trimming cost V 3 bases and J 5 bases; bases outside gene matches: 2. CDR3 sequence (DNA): TGTGCCAGCAGTTTTAGGACTAGCGGGAGGACCGGGGAGCTGTTTTTT. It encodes CASSFRTSGRTGELFF.

CDR3 coding DNA: TGTGCCAGCAGCGTGATCGGGACAGGTGAAGAGACCCAGTACTTC. It yields the protein CASSVIGTGEETQYF. The chain recombines TRBV9 with TRBJ2-5, with 8 positions matching TRBD1. This CDR3 contains 15 residues. Germline values: CDR1 SGDLS, CDR2 YYNGEE. V lost 2 bases and J lost 3; bases outside the gene matches: 6.

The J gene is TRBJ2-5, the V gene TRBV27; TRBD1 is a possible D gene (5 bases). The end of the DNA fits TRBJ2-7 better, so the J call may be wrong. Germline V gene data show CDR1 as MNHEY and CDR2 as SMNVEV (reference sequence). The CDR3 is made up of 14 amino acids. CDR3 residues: CASSLRTLSYEQYF. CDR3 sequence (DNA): TGTGCCAGCAGCCTTAGGACACTCTCCTACGAGCAGTACTTC.

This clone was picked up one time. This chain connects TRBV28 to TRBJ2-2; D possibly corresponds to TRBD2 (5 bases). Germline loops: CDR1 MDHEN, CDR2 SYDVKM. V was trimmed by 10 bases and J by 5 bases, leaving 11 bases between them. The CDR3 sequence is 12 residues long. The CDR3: CATLLETGELFF. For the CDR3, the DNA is TGTGCCACCTTACTAGAAACCGGGGAGCTGTTTTTT.

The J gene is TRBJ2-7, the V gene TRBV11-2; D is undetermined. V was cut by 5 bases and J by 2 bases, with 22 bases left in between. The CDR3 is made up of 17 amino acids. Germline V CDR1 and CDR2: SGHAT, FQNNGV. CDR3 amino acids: CASSQDGFRAETYEQYF. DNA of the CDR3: TGTGCCAGCAGCCAAGACGGGTTTAGGGCAGAGACCTACGAGCAGTACTTC.

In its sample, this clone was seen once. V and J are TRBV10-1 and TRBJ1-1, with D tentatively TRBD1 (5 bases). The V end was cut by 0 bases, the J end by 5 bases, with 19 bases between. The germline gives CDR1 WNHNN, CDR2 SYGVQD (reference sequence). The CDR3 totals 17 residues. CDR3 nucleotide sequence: TGCGCCAGCAGTGAGTCGTCGGGGGGAGCGCACGAGACTGAAGCTTTCTTT. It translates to CASSESSGGAHETEAFF.

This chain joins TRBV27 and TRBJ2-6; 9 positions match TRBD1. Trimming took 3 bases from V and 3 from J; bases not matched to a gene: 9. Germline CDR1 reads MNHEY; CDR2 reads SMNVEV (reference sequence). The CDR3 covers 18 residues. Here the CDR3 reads CASSFSGTGFFGANVLTF. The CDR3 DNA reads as TGTGCCAGCAGTTTCTCCGGGACAGGGTTCTTTGGGGCCAACGTCCTGACTTTC.

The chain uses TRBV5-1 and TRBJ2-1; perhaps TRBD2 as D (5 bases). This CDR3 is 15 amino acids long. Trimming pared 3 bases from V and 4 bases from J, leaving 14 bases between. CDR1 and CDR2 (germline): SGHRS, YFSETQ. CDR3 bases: TGCGCCAGCAGCTCGGACTTCGTCGTTTACAATGAGCAGTTCTTC. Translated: CASSSDFVVYNEQFF.

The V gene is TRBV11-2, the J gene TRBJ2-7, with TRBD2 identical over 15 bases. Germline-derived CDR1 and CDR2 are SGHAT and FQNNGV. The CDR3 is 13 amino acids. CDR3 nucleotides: TGTGCCAGCAGCTCAGGACTAGCGGGAGGGCCGGAGGTT. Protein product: CASSSGLAGGPEV.

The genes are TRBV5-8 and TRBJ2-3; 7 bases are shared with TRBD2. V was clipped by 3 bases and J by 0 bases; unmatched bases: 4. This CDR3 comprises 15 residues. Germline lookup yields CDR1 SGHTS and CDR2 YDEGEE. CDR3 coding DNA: TGTGCCAGCAGCTCCGGGACTACCAGCACAGATACGCAGTATTTT. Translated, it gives CASSSGTTSTDTQYF. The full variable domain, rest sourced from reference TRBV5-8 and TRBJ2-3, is EAGVTQSPTHLIKTRGQQATLRCSPISGHTSVYWYQQALGLGLQFLLWYDEGEERNRGNFPPRFSGRQFPNYSSELNVNALELEDSALYLCASSSGTTSTDTQYFGPGTRLTVL.

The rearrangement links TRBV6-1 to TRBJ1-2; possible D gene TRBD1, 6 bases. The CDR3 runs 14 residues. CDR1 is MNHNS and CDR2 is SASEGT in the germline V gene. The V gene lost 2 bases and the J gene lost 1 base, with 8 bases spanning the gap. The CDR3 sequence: CASSEIQGNYGYTF. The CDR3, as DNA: TGTGCCAGCAGTGAAATACAGGGTAACTATGGCTACACCTTC.